This TCR beta chain was captured by sequencing in a study of blood T cell repertoires in COVID-19. Study-wide context: T cells, B-cell-depleted T cells, or PBMCs provided the cDNA or gDNA that served as material.

Germline V CDR1 and CDR2: LGHNA, YSLEER. The CDR3 is 17 amino acids. Trimming shortened V by 2 bases and J by 5 bases, and 22 bases separated the two germline ends. Produced via immunoSEQ multiplex PCR; TCRdb's table is partial and in-frame only. The sample records roughly 50,000 clones, 80% to 90% being singletons. The chain combines TRBV4-3 with TRBJ2-7, with D perhaps TRBD1 (5 bases). The sequencing sample was made of peripheral blood. The receptor was derived from a human donor in a cohort sampled during active COVID-19. The DNA of the CDR3 is TGCGCCAGCAGCCAATCCTTGAAGGCGGTGGGGCGCCACGAGCAGTACTTC. Its translation is CASSQSLKAVGRHEQYF.